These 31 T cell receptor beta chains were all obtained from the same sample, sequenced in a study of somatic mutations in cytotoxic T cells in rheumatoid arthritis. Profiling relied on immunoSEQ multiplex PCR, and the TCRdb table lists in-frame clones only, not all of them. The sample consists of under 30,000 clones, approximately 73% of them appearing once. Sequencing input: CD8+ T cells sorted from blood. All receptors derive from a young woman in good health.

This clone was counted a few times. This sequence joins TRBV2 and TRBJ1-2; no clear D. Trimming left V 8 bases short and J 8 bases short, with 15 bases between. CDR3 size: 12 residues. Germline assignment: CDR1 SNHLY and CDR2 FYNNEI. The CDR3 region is CASLGMGSGYTF. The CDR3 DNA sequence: TGTGCCAGCCTGGGCATGGGGTCCGGCTACACCTTC.

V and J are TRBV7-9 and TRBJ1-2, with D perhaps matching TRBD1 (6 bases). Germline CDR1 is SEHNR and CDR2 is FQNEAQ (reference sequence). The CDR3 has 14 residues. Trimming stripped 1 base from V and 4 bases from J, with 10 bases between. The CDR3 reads CASSLEDRPYGYTF. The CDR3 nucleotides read TGTGCCAGCAGCTTAGAGGACAGACCCTATGGCTACACCTTC.

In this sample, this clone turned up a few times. CDR3 protein: CAWSVSGVYGYTF. CDR3 DNA sequence: TGTGCCTGGAGTGTAAGCGGGGTCTATGGCTACACCTTC. The chain links TRBV30 to TRBJ1-2, with D hard to call. The length of the CDR3 is 13 residues. With 0 bases removed from V and 4 bases from J, the gap between germline ends came to 9 bases. Germline V gives CDR1 GTSNPN, CDR2 SVGIG (reference sequence).

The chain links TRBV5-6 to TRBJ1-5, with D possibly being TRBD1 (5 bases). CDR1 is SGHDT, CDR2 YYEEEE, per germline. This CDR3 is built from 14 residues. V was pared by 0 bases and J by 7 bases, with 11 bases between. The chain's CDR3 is CASSLGQGGQPQHF. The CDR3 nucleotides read TGTGCCAGCAGCTTGGGTCAGGGTGGACAGCCCCAGCATTTT. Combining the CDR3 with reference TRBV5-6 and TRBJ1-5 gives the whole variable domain DAGVTQSPTHLIKTRGQQVTLRCSPKSGHDTVSWYQQALGQGPQFIFQYYEEEERQRGNFPDRFSGHQFPNYSSELNVNALLLGDSALYLCASSLGQGGQPQHFGDGTRLSIL.

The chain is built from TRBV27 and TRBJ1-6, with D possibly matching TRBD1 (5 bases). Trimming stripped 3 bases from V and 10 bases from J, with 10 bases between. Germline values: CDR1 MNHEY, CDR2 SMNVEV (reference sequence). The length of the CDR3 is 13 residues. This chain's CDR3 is CASSFLGASPLHF. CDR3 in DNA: TGTGCCAGCAGTTTCCTAGGGGCATCACCCCTCCACTTT.

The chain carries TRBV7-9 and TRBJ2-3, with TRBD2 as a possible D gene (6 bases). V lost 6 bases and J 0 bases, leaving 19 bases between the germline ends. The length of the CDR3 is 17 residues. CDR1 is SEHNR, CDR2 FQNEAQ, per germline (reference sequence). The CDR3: CASRPPYSGPSTDTQYF. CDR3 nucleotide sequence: TGTGCCAGCAGACCCCCCTATAGCGGCCCTAGCACAGATACGCAGTATTTT.

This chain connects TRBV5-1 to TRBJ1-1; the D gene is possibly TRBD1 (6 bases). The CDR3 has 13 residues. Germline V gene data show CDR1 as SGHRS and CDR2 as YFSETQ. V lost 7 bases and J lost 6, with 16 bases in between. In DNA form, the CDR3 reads TGCGCCAGCGAAGACAACGAGGGGGCTGAAGCTTTCTTT. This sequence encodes CASEDNEGAEAFF. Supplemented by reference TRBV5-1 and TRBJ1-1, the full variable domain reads KAGVTQTPRYLIKTRGQQVTLSCSPISGHRSVSWYQQTPGQGLQFLFEYFSETQRNKGNFPGRFSGRQFSNSRSEMNVSTLELGDSALYLCASEDNEGAEAFFGQGTRLTVV.

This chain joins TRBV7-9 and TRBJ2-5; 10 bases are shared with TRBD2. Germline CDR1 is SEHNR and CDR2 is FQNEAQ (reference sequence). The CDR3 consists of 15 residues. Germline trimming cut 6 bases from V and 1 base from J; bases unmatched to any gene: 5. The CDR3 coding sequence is TGTGCCAGCAGTCCTAGCGGGGGACTCCAAGAGACCCAGTACTTC. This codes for CASSPSGGLQETQYF.

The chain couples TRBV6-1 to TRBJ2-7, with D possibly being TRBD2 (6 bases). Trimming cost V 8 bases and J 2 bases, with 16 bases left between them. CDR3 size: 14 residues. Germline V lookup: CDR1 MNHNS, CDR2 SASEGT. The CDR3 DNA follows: TGTGCCAGCTCTGCCCCCGGCGGGACCTACGAGCAGTACTTC. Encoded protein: CASSAPGGTYEQYF.

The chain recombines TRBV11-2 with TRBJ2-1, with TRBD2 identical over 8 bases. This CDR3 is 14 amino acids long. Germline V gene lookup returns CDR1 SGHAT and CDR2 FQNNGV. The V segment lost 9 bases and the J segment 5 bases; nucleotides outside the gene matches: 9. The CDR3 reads CASSVGLEDNEQFF. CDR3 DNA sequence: TGTGCCAGTTCCGTGGGACTAGAGGACAATGAGCAGTTCTTC.

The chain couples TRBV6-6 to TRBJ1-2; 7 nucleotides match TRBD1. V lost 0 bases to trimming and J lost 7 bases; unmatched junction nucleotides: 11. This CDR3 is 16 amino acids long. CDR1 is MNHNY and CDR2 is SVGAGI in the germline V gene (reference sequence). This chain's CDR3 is CASSYSFLGTELGYTF. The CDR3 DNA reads TGTGCCAGCAGTTACTCGTTTTTGGGGACAGAGCTTGGCTACACCTTC.

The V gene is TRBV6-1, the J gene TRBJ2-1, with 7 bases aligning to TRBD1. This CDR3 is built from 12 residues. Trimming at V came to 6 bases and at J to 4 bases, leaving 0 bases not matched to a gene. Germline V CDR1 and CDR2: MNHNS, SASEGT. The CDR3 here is CASRDRYNEQFF. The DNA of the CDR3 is TGTGCCAGCAGGGACAGGTACAATGAGCAGTTCTTC.

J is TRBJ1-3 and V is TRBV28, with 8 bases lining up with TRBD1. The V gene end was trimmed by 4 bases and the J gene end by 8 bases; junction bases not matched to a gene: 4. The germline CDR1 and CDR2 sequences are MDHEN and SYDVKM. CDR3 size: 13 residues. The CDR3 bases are TGTGCCAGCAGTTGGGACAGGAGGGACACCATATATTTT. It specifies CASSWDRRDTIYF.

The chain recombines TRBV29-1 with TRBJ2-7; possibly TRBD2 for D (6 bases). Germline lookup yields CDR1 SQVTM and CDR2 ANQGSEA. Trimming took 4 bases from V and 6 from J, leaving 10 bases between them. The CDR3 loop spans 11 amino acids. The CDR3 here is CSVGGEGEQYF. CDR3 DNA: TGCAGCGTTGGGGGGGAAGGCGAGCAGTACTTC.

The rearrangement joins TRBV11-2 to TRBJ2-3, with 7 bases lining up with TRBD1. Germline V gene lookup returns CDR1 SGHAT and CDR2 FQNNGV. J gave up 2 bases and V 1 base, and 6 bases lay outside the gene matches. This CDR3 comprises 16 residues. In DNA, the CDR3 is TGTGCCAGCAGCTTAGCCGACAGGGAAAACACAGATACGCAGTATTTT. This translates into CASSLADRENTDTQYF.

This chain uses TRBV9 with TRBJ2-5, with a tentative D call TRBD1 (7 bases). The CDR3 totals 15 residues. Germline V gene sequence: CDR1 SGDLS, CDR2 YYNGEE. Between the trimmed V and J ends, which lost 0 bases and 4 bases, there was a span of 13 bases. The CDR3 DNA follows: TGTGCCAGCAGCGTAGGATACCAGGGGGGAGAGACCCAGTACTTC. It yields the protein CASSVGYQGGETQYF.

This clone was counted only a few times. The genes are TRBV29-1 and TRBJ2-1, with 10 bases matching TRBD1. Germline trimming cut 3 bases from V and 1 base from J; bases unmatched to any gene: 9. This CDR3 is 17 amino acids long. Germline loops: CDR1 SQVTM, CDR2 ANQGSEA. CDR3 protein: CSVESGQGGRSYNEQFF. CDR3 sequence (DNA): TGCAGCGTTGAGAGTGGACAGGGGGGACGGTCCTACAATGAGCAGTTCTTC.

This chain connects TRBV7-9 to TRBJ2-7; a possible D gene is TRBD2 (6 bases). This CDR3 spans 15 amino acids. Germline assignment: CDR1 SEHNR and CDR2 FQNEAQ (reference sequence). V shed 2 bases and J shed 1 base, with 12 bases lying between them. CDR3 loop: CASSLWMDYSYEQYF. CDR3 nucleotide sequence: TGTGCCAGCAGCTTATGGATGGACTATTCCTACGAGCAGTACTTC. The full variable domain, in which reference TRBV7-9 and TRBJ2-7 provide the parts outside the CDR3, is DTGVSQNPRHKITKRGQNVTFRCDPISEHNRLYWYRQTLGQGPEFLTYFQNEAQLEKSRLLSDRFSAERPKGSFSTLEIQRTEQGDSAMYLCASSLWMDYSYEQYFGPGTRLTVT.

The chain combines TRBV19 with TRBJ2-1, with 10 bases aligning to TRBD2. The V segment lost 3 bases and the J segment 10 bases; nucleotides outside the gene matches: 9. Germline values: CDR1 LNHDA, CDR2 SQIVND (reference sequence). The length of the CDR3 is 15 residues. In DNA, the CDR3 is TGTGCCAGTAGTATTGAGCGGGAGGGCCTAGGAGAGCAGTTCTTC. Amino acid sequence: CASSIEREGLGEQFF.

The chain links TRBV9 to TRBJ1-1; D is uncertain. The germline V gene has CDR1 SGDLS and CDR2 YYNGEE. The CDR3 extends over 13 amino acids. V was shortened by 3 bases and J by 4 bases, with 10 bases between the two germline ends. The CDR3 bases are TGTGCCAGCAGCGGACCTAGTGGCACTGAAGCTTTCTTT. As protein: CASSGPSGTEAFF.

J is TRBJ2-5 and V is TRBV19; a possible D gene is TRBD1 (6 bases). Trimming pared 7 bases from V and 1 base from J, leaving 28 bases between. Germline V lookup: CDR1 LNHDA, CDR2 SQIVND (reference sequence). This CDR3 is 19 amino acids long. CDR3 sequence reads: CASTLRVGAPRTGQETQYF. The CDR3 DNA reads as TGTGCCAGTACCCTGCGAGTGGGGGCCCCCAGGACCGGCCAAGAGACCCAGTACTTC.

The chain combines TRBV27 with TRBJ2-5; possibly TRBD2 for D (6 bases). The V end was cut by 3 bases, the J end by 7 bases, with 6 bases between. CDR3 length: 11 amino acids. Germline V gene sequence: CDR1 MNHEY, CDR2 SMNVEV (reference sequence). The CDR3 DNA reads TGTGCCAGCAGTTTCGGGGGGACCCAGTACTTC. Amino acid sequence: CASSFGGTQYF.

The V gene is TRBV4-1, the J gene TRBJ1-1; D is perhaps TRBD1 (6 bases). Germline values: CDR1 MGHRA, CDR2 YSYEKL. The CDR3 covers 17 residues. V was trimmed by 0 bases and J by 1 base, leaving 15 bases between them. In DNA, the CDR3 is TGCGCCAGCAGCCAAGAGGGGGGGCTAGAAACGAACACTGAAGCTTTCTTT. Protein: CASSQEGGLETNTEAFF.

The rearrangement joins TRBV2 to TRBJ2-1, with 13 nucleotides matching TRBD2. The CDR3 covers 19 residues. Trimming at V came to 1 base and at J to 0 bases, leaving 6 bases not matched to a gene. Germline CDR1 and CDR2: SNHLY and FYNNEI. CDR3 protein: CASSEDRLAGGLSYNEQFF. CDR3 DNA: TGTGCCAGCAGTGAAGATCGACTAGCGGGGGGTCTCTCCTACAATGAGCAGTTCTTC.

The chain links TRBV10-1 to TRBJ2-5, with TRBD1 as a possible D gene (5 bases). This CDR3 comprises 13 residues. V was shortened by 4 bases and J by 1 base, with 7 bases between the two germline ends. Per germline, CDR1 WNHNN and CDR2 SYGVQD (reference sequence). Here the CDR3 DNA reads TGCGCCAGCAGTGCAGGGATCCAAGAGACCCAGTACTTC. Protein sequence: CASSAGIQETQYF.

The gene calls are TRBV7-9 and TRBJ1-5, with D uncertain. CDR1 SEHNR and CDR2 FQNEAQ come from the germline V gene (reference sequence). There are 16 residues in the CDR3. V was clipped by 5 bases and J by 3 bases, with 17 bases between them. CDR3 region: CASSHAMDGNNQPQHF. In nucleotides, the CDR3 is TGTGCCAGCAGCCACGCCATGGACGGAAACAATCAGCCCCAGCATTTT.

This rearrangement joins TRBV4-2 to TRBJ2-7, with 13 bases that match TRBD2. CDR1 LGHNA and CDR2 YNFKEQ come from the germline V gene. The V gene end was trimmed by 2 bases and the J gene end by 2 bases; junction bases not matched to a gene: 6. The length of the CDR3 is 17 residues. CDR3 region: CASSQPGTSGKAYEQYF. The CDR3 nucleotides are TGTGCCAGCAGCCAACCCGGGACTAGCGGGAAGGCCTACGAGCAGTACTTC.

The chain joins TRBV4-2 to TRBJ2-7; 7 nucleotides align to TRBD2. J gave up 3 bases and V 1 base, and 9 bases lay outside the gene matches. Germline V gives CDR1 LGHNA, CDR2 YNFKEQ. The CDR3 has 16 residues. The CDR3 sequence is CASSQAGDSGYYEQYF. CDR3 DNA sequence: TGTGCCAGCAGCCAAGCAGGCGATAGCGGGTACTACGAGCAGTACTTC.

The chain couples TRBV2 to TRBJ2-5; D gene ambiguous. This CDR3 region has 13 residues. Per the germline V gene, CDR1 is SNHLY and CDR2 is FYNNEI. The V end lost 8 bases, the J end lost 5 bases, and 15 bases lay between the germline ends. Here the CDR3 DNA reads TGTGCCAGCTGCCTCTCGATGCAGGAGACCCAGTACTTC. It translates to CASCLSMQETQYF.

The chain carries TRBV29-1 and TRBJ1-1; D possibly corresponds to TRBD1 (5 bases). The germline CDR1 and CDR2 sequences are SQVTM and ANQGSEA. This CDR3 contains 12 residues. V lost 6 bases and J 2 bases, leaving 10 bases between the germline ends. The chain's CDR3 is CSVRDLNTEAFF. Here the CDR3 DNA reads TGCAGCGTCCGGGACCTTAACACTGAAGCTTTCTTT.

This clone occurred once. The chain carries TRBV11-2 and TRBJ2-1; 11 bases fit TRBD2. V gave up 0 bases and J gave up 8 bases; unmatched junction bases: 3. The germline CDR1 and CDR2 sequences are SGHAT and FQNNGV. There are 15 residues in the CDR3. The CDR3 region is CASSLELAGVDEQFF. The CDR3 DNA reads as TGTGCCAGCAGCTTAGAACTAGCGGGGGTCGATGAGCAGTTCTTC.